This is a list of T cell receptor beta chains from one sample in a study of T-cell reconstitution after alpha-beta-depleted transplantation in children. One entry per CDR3 protein, called by TCRdb with MiXCR from the PCR reads. The sample includes more than 400,000 distinct CDR3 sequences, approximately 10% seen only once; the top ten take 14%. The specimen was PBMCs, mostly from graft donor cells, collected 180 days after TCRalphabeta/CD19-depleted stem cell transplant. Receptors were obtained from a female patient aged 2-9 years who had a stem cell transplant for aplastic anemia, so the T cells may come from the graft donor. Both conserved end residues are part of each CDR3. The D gene is left open where the match is weak. Clone size is stated in some rows and not others, as once, few, many or a class when expanded.

j_call: TRBJ1-2
clone_size: many
v_call: TRBV20-1
d_call: -
cdr3_aa: CSARGLAVGYTF
cdr3_nt: TGCAGTGCTAGAGGTCTGGCAGTCGGCTACACCTTC

j_call: TRBJ1-1
clone_size: -
v_call: TRBV19
d_call: -
cdr3_aa: CASSMAGLSTEAFF
cdr3_nt: TGTGCCAGTAGTATGGCAGGATTGAGCACTGAAGCTTTCTTT

j_call: TRBJ2-7
clone_size: -
v_call: TRBV7-2
d_call: -
cdr3_aa: CASSLARPGLLSEQYF
cdr3_nt: TGTGCCAGCAGCTTAGCCCGTCCAGGTCTCCTCTCCGAGCAGTACTTC

j_call: TRBJ1-1
clone_size: few
v_call: TRBV12-3/TRBV12-4
d_call: -
cdr3_aa: CASSRTGTPNTEAFF
cdr3_nt: TGTGCCAGCAGCCGCACCGGGACACCGAACACTGAAGCTTTCTTT

j_call: TRBJ2-2
clone_size: many
v_call: TRBV12-3/TRBV12-4
d_call: TRBD2
cdr3_aa: CASRWGLENTGELFF
cdr3_nt: TGTGCCAGCAGATGGGGACTAGAGAACACCGGGGAGCTGTTTTTT

j_call: TRBJ2-3
clone_size: few
v_call: TRBV29-1
d_call: -
cdr3_aa: CSANPGTHTDTQYF
cdr3_nt: TGCAGCGCCAATCCCGGGACTCACACAGATACGCAGTATTTT

j_call: TRBJ1-5
clone_size: -
v_call: TRBV7-4
d_call: TRBD1
cdr3_aa: CASSLTRDRVCNQPQHF
cdr3_nt: TGTGCCAGCAGCTTAACTCGGGACAGGGTTTGCAATCAGCCCCAGCATTTT

j_call: TRBJ2-2
clone_size: many
v_call: TRBV24-1
d_call: -
cdr3_aa: CATSSFGNTGELFF
cdr3_nt: TGTGCCACCAGTTCTTTCGGGAACACCGGGGAGCTGTTTTTT

j_call: TRBJ1-1
clone_size: few
v_call: TRBV7-9
d_call: -
cdr3_aa: CASSLGARAFLNTEAFF
cdr3_nt: TGTGCCAGCAGCTTAGGGGCCAGGGCCTTCCTGAACACTGAAGCTTTCTTT

j_call: TRBJ1-5
clone_size: many
v_call: TRBV25-1
d_call: -
cdr3_aa: CASRRGNQPQHF
cdr3_nt: TGTGCCAGCAGGAGGGGCAATCAGCCCCAGCATTTT

j_call: TRBJ1-3
clone_size: few
v_call: TRBV7-9
d_call: -
cdr3_aa: CASSHRDGNSGNTIYF
cdr3_nt: TGTGCCAGCAGCCACCGGGACGGCAACTCTGGAAACACCATATATTTT

j_call: TRBJ2-1
clone_size: few
v_call: TRBV6-5
d_call: -
cdr3_aa: CASTSSSASSYNEQFF
cdr3_nt: TGTGCCAGCACTTCATCTAGCGCGAGCTCCTACAATGAGCAGTTCTTC

j_call: TRBJ2-7
clone_size: few
v_call: TRBV29-1
d_call: TRBD2
cdr3_aa: CSVGGLAGVGYEQYF
cdr3_nt: TGCAGCGTTGGCGGACTAGCGGGAGTCGGTTACGAGCAGTACTTC

j_call: TRBJ2-5
clone_size: -
v_call: TRBV5-1
d_call: -
cdr3_aa: CASRPSGVGETQYF
cdr3_nt: TGCGCCAGCCGTCCGTCGGGAGTAGGCGAGACCCAGTACTTC

j_call: TRBJ2-2
clone_size: few
v_call: TRBV7-2
d_call: TRBD1
cdr3_aa: CASGTGGGNTGELFF
cdr3_nt: TGTGCCAGCGGAACAGGGGGCGGGAACACCGGGGAGCTGTTTTTT

j_call: TRBJ1-2
clone_size: -
v_call: TRBV11-2
d_call: -
cdr3_aa: CASSSSTGRGDGYTF
cdr3_nt: TGTGCCAGCAGCTCCTCAACAGGGAGGGGAGATGGCTACACCTTC

j_call: TRBJ1-1
clone_size: -
v_call: TRBV12-3/TRBV12-4
d_call: -
cdr3_aa: CASSFSGRNTEAFF
cdr3_nt: TGTGCCAGCAGTTTTTCGGGCAGGAACACTGAAGCTTTCTTT

j_call: TRBJ2-7
clone_size: many
v_call: TRBV20-1
d_call: TRBD2
cdr3_aa: CSATSGRAFEQYF
cdr3_nt: TGCAGTGCTACTAGCGGGAGGGCCTTCGAGCAGTACTTC

j_call: TRBJ2-2
clone_size: few
v_call: TRBV12-3/TRBV12-4
d_call: TRBD1
cdr3_aa: CASSSKGGQGAGGELFF
cdr3_nt: TGTGCCAGCAGCTCTAAGGGGGGACAGGGGGCCGGCGGGGAGCTGTTTTTT

j_call: TRBJ2-7
clone_size: few
v_call: TRBV4-2
d_call: -
cdr3_aa: CASSQVWMVQPNNSYEQYF
cdr3_nt: TGTGCCAGCAGCCAAGTATGGATGGTACAGCCCAATAACTCTTACGAGCAGTACTTC

j_call: TRBJ2-2
clone_size: -
v_call: TRBV28
d_call: TRBD2
cdr3_aa: CASSPGDSGRFTGELFF
cdr3_nt: TGTGCCAGCAGTCCCGGGGATAGCGGGAGGTTCACCGGGGAGCTGTTTTTT

j_call: TRBJ2-2
clone_size: few
v_call: TRBV5-1
d_call: -
cdr3_aa: CASSQWMGGELFF
cdr3_nt: TGCGCCAGCAGCCAATGGATGGGCGGGGAGCTGTTTTTT

j_call: TRBJ2-7
clone_size: -
v_call: TRBV7-2
d_call: -
cdr3_aa: CASSLGFGGTYEQYF
cdr3_nt: TGTGCCAGCAGCTTAGGTTTTGGGGGGACCTACGAGCAGTACTTC

j_call: TRBJ2-6
clone_size: -
v_call: TRBV6-1
d_call: TRBD2
cdr3_aa: CASKQFLAGGPGANGLTF
cdr3_nt: TGTGCCAGCAAACAATTTTTAGCGGGGGGGCCTGGGGCCAACGGCCTGACTTTC

j_call: TRBJ2-2
clone_size: -
v_call: TRBV7-2
d_call: TRBD1
cdr3_aa: CASSFGYSRDRSRSTPNTGELFF
cdr3_nt: TGTGCCAGCAGCTTCGGATATTCCCGGGACAGGTCCCGAAGTACGCCGAACACCGGGGAGCTGTTTTTT

j_call: TRBJ2-1
clone_size: few
v_call: TRBV5-8
d_call: TRBD1
cdr3_aa: CASSFWTGGFEGNEQFF
cdr3_nt: TGTGCCAGCAGCTTCTGGACAGGGGGCTTTGAAGGCAATGAGCAGTTCTTC

j_call: TRBJ1-2
clone_size: few
v_call: TRBV29-1
d_call: TRBD1
cdr3_aa: CSVKGQNYGYTF
cdr3_nt: TGCAGCGTTAAGGGACAGAACTATGGCTACACCTTC

j_call: TRBJ2-1
clone_size: medium-sized
v_call: TRBV20-1
d_call: TRBD2
cdr3_aa: CSPSTSGRYNEQFF
cdr3_nt: TGCAGTCCTTCAACTAGCGGGAGGTACAATGAGCAGTTCTTC

j_call: TRBJ2-5
clone_size: few
v_call: TRBV6-2/TRBV6-3
d_call: TRBD2
cdr3_aa: CASSTGLAGGETQYF
cdr3_nt: TGTGCCAGCAGTACCGGACTAGCGGGAGGGGAGACCCAGTACTTC

j_call: TRBJ2-3
clone_size: few
v_call: TRBV7-3
d_call: TRBD1
cdr3_aa: CASSWGQGPHTQYF
cdr3_nt: TGTGCCAGCAGCTGGGGACAGGGTCCGCATACGCAGTATTTT

j_call: TRBJ2-3
clone_size: few
v_call: TRBV27
d_call: -
cdr3_aa: CASRLRVSGDTQYF
cdr3_nt: TGTGCCAGCAGACTACGGGTCAGCGGGGATACGCAGTATTTT

j_call: TRBJ2-3
clone_size: many
v_call: TRBV13
d_call: -
cdr3_aa: CASSFTDPPSASTDTQYF
cdr3_nt: TGTGCCAGCAGCTTCACCGACCCTCCTAGCGCGAGCACAGATACGCAGTATTTT

j_call: TRBJ2-1
clone_size: few
v_call: TRBV7-8
d_call: -
cdr3_aa: CASSPSLRTISSYNEQFF
cdr3_nt: TGTGCCAGCAGCCCCAGTCTCCGGACCATTAGCTCCTACAATGAGCAGTTCTTC

j_call: TRBJ2-1
clone_size: few
v_call: TRBV20-1
d_call: TRBD2
cdr3_aa: CSAQAGGFVYNEQFF
cdr3_nt: TGCAGTGCTCAAGCGGGAGGTTTCGTCTACAATGAGCAGTTCTTC

j_call: TRBJ2-7
clone_size: -
v_call: TRBV7-8
d_call: -
cdr3_aa: CASSAVLNKGHEQYF
cdr3_nt: TGTGCCAGCAGCGCCGTGCTAAATAAGGGACACGAGCAGTACTTC

j_call: TRBJ2-2
clone_size: -
v_call: TRBV24-1
d_call: -
cdr3_aa: CATSISNTGELFF
cdr3_nt: TGTGCCACCTCCATTTCGAACACCGGGGAGCTGTTTTTT

j_call: TRBJ2-7
clone_size: few
v_call: TRBV15
d_call: TRBD2
cdr3_aa: CATSRVSGGFPYEQYF
cdr3_nt: TGTGCCACCAGCAGAGTGAGCGGGGGGTTCCCCTACGAGCAGTACTTC

j_call: TRBJ2-6
clone_size: -
v_call: TRBV20-1
d_call: -
cdr3_aa: CSAGGALYSGANVLTF
cdr3_nt: TGCAGTGCAGGAGGGGCCCTTTACTCTGGGGCCAACGTCCTGACTTTC

j_call: TRBJ2-7
clone_size: few
v_call: TRBV20-1
d_call: TRBD2
cdr3_aa: CSVRDGTRLYEQYF
cdr3_nt: TGCAGTGTTAGAGACGGGACTAGACTCTACGAGCAGTACTTC

j_call: TRBJ2-7
clone_size: -
v_call: TRBV20-1
d_call: -
cdr3_aa: CSAPGGATGGYEQYF
cdr3_nt: TGCAGTGCTCCTGGGGGGGCAACTGGGGGATACGAGCAGTACTTC

j_call: TRBJ2-5
clone_size: -
v_call: TRBV7-2
d_call: TRBD2
cdr3_aa: CASSFKPQAGRETQYF
cdr3_nt: TGTGCCAGCAGCTTTAAGCCCCAAGCGGGGAGAGAGACCCAGTACTTC

j_call: TRBJ2-1
clone_size: -
v_call: TRBV24-1
d_call: -
cdr3_aa: CATSDAGPLGDEQFF
cdr3_nt: TGTGCCACCAGTGATGCAGGGCCCTTAGGGGATGAGCAGTTCTTC

j_call: TRBJ1-5
clone_size: -
v_call: TRBV2
d_call: -
cdr3_aa: CASSGVYYNQPQHF
cdr3_nt: TGTGCCAGCAGTGGGGTCTACTACAATCAGCCCCAGCATTTT

j_call: TRBJ2-3
clone_size: few
v_call: TRBV20-1
d_call: -
cdr3_aa: CSATTGNTDTQYF
cdr3_nt: TGCAGTGCTACGACAGGAAACACAGATACGCAGTATTTT

j_call: TRBJ2-3
clone_size: few
v_call: TRBV5-5
d_call: -
cdr3_aa: CASSLSPGTQYF
cdr3_nt: TGTGCCAGCAGCTTATCGCCTGGTACGCAGTATTTT

j_call: TRBJ1-1
clone_size: many
v_call: TRBV5-1
d_call: TRBD1
cdr3_aa: CASSLDRGRKNNTEAFF
cdr3_nt: TGCGCCAGCAGCTTAGACAGGGGCCGCAAAAACAACACTGAAGCTTTCTTT

j_call: TRBJ2-4
clone_size: few
v_call: TRBV12-3/TRBV12-4
d_call: -
cdr3_aa: CASSHDRTNIQYF
cdr3_nt: TGTGCCAGCAGTCATGACAGAACAAACATTCAGTACTTC

j_call: TRBJ1-1
clone_size: few
v_call: TRBV7-9
d_call: -
cdr3_aa: CASSLAPGGRNTEAFF
cdr3_nt: TGTGCCAGCAGCTTAGCGCCGGGGGGTCGGAACACTGAAGCTTTCTTT

j_call: TRBJ1-1
clone_size: many
v_call: TRBV28
d_call: -
cdr3_aa: CASSFSTGNTEAFF
cdr3_nt: TGTGCCAGCAGTTTCTCCACTGGGAACACTGAAGCTTTCTTT

j_call: TRBJ2-7
clone_size: -
v_call: TRBV5-1
d_call: -
cdr3_aa: CASRRGAYEQYF
cdr3_nt: TGCGCCAGCAGGAGGGGAGCCTACGAGCAGTACTTC

j_call: TRBJ2-7
clone_size: few
v_call: TRBV7-2
d_call: TRBD1
cdr3_aa: CASSLGVGTGTYEQYF
cdr3_nt: TGTGCCAGCAGCTTGGGTGTGGGGACAGGGACGTACGAGCAGTACTTC

j_call: TRBJ1-5
clone_size: -
v_call: TRBV7-2
d_call: TRBD1
cdr3_aa: CASSLWTGTNQPQHF
cdr3_nt: TGTGCCAGCAGCTTATGGACAGGGACCAATCAGCCCCAGCATTTT

j_call: TRBJ2-3
clone_size: -
v_call: TRBV10-3
d_call: TRBD2
cdr3_aa: CAIRRTSGMADTQYF
cdr3_nt: TGTGCCATCAGGAGGACTAGCGGGATGGCGGATACGCAGTATTTT

j_call: TRBJ2-2
clone_size: few
v_call: TRBV20-1
d_call: TRBD2
cdr3_aa: CSVAGAGELFF
cdr3_nt: TGCAGTGTCGCGGGGGCCGGGGAGCTGTTTTTT

j_call: TRBJ1-3
clone_size: -
v_call: TRBV5-1
d_call: -
cdr3_aa: CASSLAGTYSGNTIYF
cdr3_nt: TGCGCCAGCAGCTTGGCTGGCACCTACTCTGGAAACACCATATATTTT